These T cell receptor beta chains were read from a single sample in a study of T cell responses to AZD1222 COVID-19 vaccine. Clones were read by immunoSEQ multiplex PCR, and TCRdb kept only the in-frame ones, dropping some. This repertoire shows fewer than 95,000 clones, 80% to 90% found once; its top ten account for around 29%. The specimen was peripheral blood, collected on day 0 of AZD1222 vaccination. These TCRs come from an adult in good health. CDR3s include the opening cysteine and the closing phenylalanine or tryptophan. Each record gives: clone size, J gene, V gene, D gene, CDR3 protein, CDR3 DNA. The D gene is left open where the match is weak. Size values are once, few and many counts, or a class for expanded clones, and some rows have none.

once,TRBJ1-1,TRBV30,.,CAWSGRGIWTEAFF,TGTGCCTGGAGTGGGAGGGGAATATGGACTGAAGCTTTCTTT
.,TRBJ2-4,TRBV7-2,.,CASSFGKGNIQYF,TGTGCCAGCAGCTTTGGTAAAGGGAACATTCAGTACTTC
.,TRBJ2-2,TRBV19,TRBD2,CASSRTSRNTGELFF,TGTGCCAGTAGTAGGACTAGCAGGAACACCGGGGAGCTGTTTTTT
.,TRBJ1-2,TRBV6-5,TRBD1,CASSPGQGKSGYTF,TGTGCCAGCAGCCCGGGACAGGGGAAATCTGGCTACACCTTC
.,TRBJ2-7,TRBV14,.,CASSQQGHYEQYF,TGTGCCAGCAGCCAACAGGGACACTACGAGCAGTACTTC
.,TRBJ2-7,TRBV11-2,TRBD2,CASSLLSPAGGTYEQYF,TGTGCCAGCAGCTTGTTGTCGCCGGCGGGAGGCACCTACGAGCAGTACTTC
.,TRBJ2-1,TRBV18,.,CASSPALETKDNEQFF,TGTGCCAGCTCACCTGCCCTTGAGACTAAAGACAATGAGCAGTTCTTC
.,TRBJ2-2,TRBV5-1,TRBD2,CASRPGLAGAGTGELFF,TGCGCCAGCAGACCGGGACTAGCGGGAGCGGGAACCGGGGAGCTGTTTTTT
.,TRBJ2-1,TRBV4-2,TRBD2,CASSQVTSGTTYNEQFF,TGTGCCAGCAGCCAAGTAACTAGCGGGACGACCTACAATGAGCAGTTCTTC
once,TRBJ2-1,TRBV7-7,.,CASSKDPAPYNEQFF,TGTGCTAGCAGCAAGGACCCGGCCCCCTACAATGAGCAGTTCTTC
.,TRBJ1-2,TRBV4-2,.,CASSQDIGTTSYGYTF,TGTGCCAGCAGCCAAGATATTGGGACGACGAGCTATGGCTACACCTTC
.,TRBJ2-2,TRBV5-1,TRBD2,CASRQREHTGELFF,TGCGCCAGCAGGCAGCGGGAGCACACCGGGGAGCTGTTTTTT
.,TRBJ1-5,TRBV27,TRBD1,CASSLMGRYPGQVGTQPQHF,TGTGCCAGCAGTTTAATGGGGAGGTATCCTGGACAGGTGGGCACCCAGCCCCAGCATTTT
.,TRBJ2-3,TRBV15,.,CATSRVSGSTDTQYF,TGTGCCACCAGCAGAGTGAGCGGGAGCACAGATACGCAGTATTTT
.,TRBJ2-1,TRBV7-6,.,CASSSDRRGYNEQFF,TGTGCCAGCAGCTCGGACAGAAGAGGGTACAATGAGCAGTTCTTC
.,TRBJ1-2,TRBV5-6,TRBD1,CASSRDSTLNYGYTF,TGTGCCAGCAGCCGGGACAGCACGTTGAACTATGGCTACACCTTC
.,TRBJ2-1,TRBV5-1,TRBD2,CASSPTGLAANEQFF,TGCGCCAGCAGCCCGACGGGACTAGCGGCCAATGAGCAGTTCTTC
.,TRBJ1-1,TRBV5-4,.,CASSLGVRGGRGTEAFF,TGTGCCAGCAGCTTGGGGGTCCGGGGGGGCAGAGGGACTGAAGCTTTCTTT
.,TRBJ2-1,TRBV11-2,.,CASSLDGNYNEQFF,TGTGCCAGCAGCTTAGACGGGAACTACAATGAGCAGTTCTTC
.,TRBJ2-3,TRBV6-4,TRBD2,CASSDRAGGGDTQYF,TGTGCCAGCAGTGACCGAGCGGGAGGAGGAGATACGCAGTATTTT
.,TRBJ2-3,TRBV5-1,TRBD1,CASSRDRHTDTQYF,TGCGCCAGCAGCAGGGACAGACACACAGATACGCAGTATTTT
.,TRBJ1-1,TRBV5-6,.,CASSLTGMKAFF,TGTGCCAGCAGCTTGACGGGGATGAAAGCTTTCTTT
.,TRBJ2-1,TRBV11-2,TRBD2,CASSFSGSTYNEQFF,TGTGCCAGCAGCTTTAGCGGGAGCACCTACAATGAGCAGTTCTTC
.,TRBJ1-3,TRBV9,.,CASSVGSSSGNTIYF,TGTGCCAGCAGCGTAGGTTCCAGCTCTGGAAACACCATATATTTT
few,TRBJ1-6,TRBV5-8,.,CASSSHPPGSSYNSPLHF,TGTGCCAGCAGCTCCCATCCGCCGGGGAGCTCCTATAATTCACCCCTCCACTTT
.,TRBJ1-3,TRBV2,TRBD1,CASSEQGAPGNTIYF,TGTGCCAGCAGTGAACAGGGGGCGCCCGGAAACACCATATATTTT
few,TRBJ1-6,TRBV5-1,TRBD1,CASSGGQGRSSPLHF,TGCGCCAGCAGCGGCGGACAGGGGCGGAGTTCACCCCTCCACTTT
.,TRBJ1-1,TRBV19,.,CASTFYTEAFF,TGTGCCAGTACTTTTTACACTGAAGCTTTCTTT
few,TRBJ2-7,TRBV28,.,CASTGPPLDEQYF,TGTGCCAGCACTGGACCCCCCCTGGACGAGCAGTACTTC
.,TRBJ1-5,TRBV19,TRBD1,CASSGQGAYSQPQHF,TGTGCCAGTAGTGGGCAGGGGGCTTATAGTCAGCCCCAGCATTTT
.,TRBJ2-1,TRBV4-3,.,CASSQALKGYNEQFF,TGCGCCAGCAGCCAAGCACTGAAAGGATACAATGAGCAGTTCTTC
.,TRBJ2-3,TRBV9,.,CASSVVAGKTTDTQYF,TGTGCCAGCAGCGTAGTGGCGGGGAAGACCACAGATACGCAGTATTTT
once,TRBJ1-1,TRBV28,.,CARNIEGVLLEAFF,TGTGCCAGGAATATAGAGGGCGTGTTGCTGGAAGCTTTCTTT
.,TRBJ2-3,TRBV18,.,CASSRDTQYF,TGTGCCAGCTCACGGGATACGCAGTATTTT
.,TRBJ1-1,TRBV5-6,.,CASSPTYNTEAFF,TGTGCCAGCAGCCCCACGTACAACACTGAAGCTTTCTTT
.,TRBJ1-5,TRBV15,.,CATSKGPGRLVGQPQHF,TGTGCCACCAGCAAAGGGCCGGGACGCCTGGTGGGTCAGCCCCAGCATTTT
once,TRBJ2-2,TRBV11-2,.,CASSFLNTGELFF,TGTGCCAGCAGCTTTTTAAACACCGGGGAGCTGTTTTTT
once,TRBJ2-7,TRBV14,.,CASSLTGYEQYF,TGTGCCAGCAGCCTAACAGGCTACGAGCAGTACTTC
once,TRBJ1-1,TRBV7-2,.,CASSLGSGLWNTEAFF,TGTGCCAGCAGCTTAGGTTCGGGATTGTGGAACACTGAAGCTTTCTTT
.,TRBJ1-1,TRBV7-9,.,CASSLGQGAFF,TGTGCCAGCAGCTTAGGGCAGGGGGCTTTCTTT
.,TRBJ1-3,TRBV28,.,CASSSLTKESGNTIYF,TGTGCCAGCAGTTCACTTACCAAGGAATCTGGAAACACCATATATTTT
.,TRBJ1-1,TRBV2,.,CAVGRQAKNTEAFF,TGTGCCGTAGGAAGGCAGGCGAAGAACACTGAAGCTTTCTTT
.,TRBJ2-3,TRBV4-2,TRBD2,CASSQASGRGTDTQYF,TGTGCCAGCAGCCAAGCTAGCGGGAGGGGCACAGATACGCAGTATTTT
few,TRBJ2-2,TRBV9,.,CASSVSDGLTGELFF,TGTGCCAGCAGCGTATCGGACGGGCTCACCGGGGAGCTGTTTTTT